A single sample is the source of the 21 T cell receptor beta chains below, sequenced in a study of blood T cell repertoires in COVID-19. The repertoire was sequenced with immunoSEQ multiplex PCR; TCRdb's copy has only in-frame clones and lacks some. The repertoire holds roughly 200,000 clones, with about 86% as singletons. The sequenced sample was peripheral blood. All receptors derive from a woman aged 45-65 years with COVID-19, enrolled during active disease.

The chain carries TRBV11-2 and TRBJ1-1; possible D gene TRBD1, 5 bases. Germline CDR1 and CDR2: SGHAT and FQNNGV. V lost 5 bases and J 0 bases, leaving 13 bases between the germline ends. The CDR3 totals 15 residues. CDR3 sequence: CASSTLGALNTEAFF. The CDR3 region has the DNA TGTGCCAGCAGCACATTAGGGGCTCTGAACACTGAAGCTTTCTTT. Together with reference TRBV11-2 and TRBJ1-1, the CDR3 gives the full variable domain: EAGVAQSPRYKIIEKRQSVAFWCNPISGHATLYWYQQILGQGPKLLIQFQNNGVVDDSQLPKDRFSAERLKGVDSTLKIQPAKLEDSAVYLCASSTLGALNTEAFFGQGTRLTVV.

The V call is TRBV12-3 or TRBV12-4, the J call TRBJ1-2, with 7 bases lining up with TRBD1. This CDR3 is built from 11 residues. The trim removed 7 bases at V and 8 bases at J, leaving 4 bases unmatched. The DNA of the CDR3 is TGTGCCAGCAACAGGGGCGAAGGCTACACCTTC. As protein: CASNRGEGYTF.

The J gene is TRBJ1-1, the V gene TRBV27, with 9 bases matching TRBD1. The germline CDR1 and CDR2 sequences are MNHEY and SMNVEV (reference sequence). The CDR3 length is 15 residues. Unmatched junction bases numbered 8, after V lost 5 bases and J lost 4 bases. CDR3 loop: CASSPPPTGGTEAFF. As DNA, the CDR3 is TGTGCCAGCAGTCCACCCCCGACAGGGGGCACTGAAGCTTTCTTT.

A single count supports this clone. V and J are TRBV5-1 and TRBJ2-1, with 9 bases matching TRBD1. The CDR3 is 14 residues long. Trimming took 2 bases from V and 10 from J; bases not matched to a gene: 7. Looked up from germline, CDR1 is SGHRS and CDR2 is YFSETQ. This chain's CDR3 is CASSFRTGEREQFF. The DNA of the CDR3 is TGCGCCAGCAGCTTCAGGACAGGGGAAAGGGAGCAGTTCTTC.

The chain joins TRBV2 to TRBJ2-7; 7 bases line up with TRBD2. The CDR3 sequence is 15 residues long. From germline, CDR1 is SNHLY and CDR2 FYNNEI. V shed 7 bases and J 0 bases; nucleotides not matched to a gene: 9. CDR3 DNA: TGTGCCAGCAAATATCGTGGCGGGAGCTCCTACGAGCAGTACTTC. Translated: CASKYRGGSSYEQYF.

This chain links TRBV6-5 with TRBJ1-2; a possible D gene is TRBD1 (5 bases). V was cut by 5 bases and J by 7 bases, with 20 bases left in between. The CDR3 consists of 15 residues. CDR1 is MNHEY and CDR2 is SVGAGI in the germline V gene. CDR3 coding DNA: TGTGCCAGCAGTCTGGGCAGGGAGGTTTTTGGTGGCTACACCTTC. It is translated as CASSLGREVFGGYTF.

CDR3 bases: TGTGCCAGCAGCTTGGAACCGGCGGAAGTCGTTTCTGGGGCCAACGTCCTGACTTTC. Its translation is CASSLEPAEVVSGANVLTF. The genes are TRBV5-5 and TRBJ2-6; D is uncertain. The CDR3 totals 19 residues. Trimming took off 0 bases at V and 1 base at J, with 17 bases between the two ends. CDR1 is SGHKS, CDR2 YYEKEE, per germline (reference sequence).

This chain links TRBV28 with TRBJ1-1; D is unclear. In germline, CDR1 is MDHEN, CDR2 SYDVKM. V gave up 3 bases and J gave up 1 base, with 12 bases separating them. The CDR3 has 15 amino acids. The DNA for the CDR3 is TGTGCCAGCAGTTTTTCACTTCTACGGAACACTGAAGCTTTCTTT. This gives the protein CASSFSLLRNTEAFF.

This chain connects TRBV5-5 to TRBJ1-6; D remains unclear. The germline CDR1 and CDR2 sequences are SGHKS and YYEKEE (reference sequence). The CDR3 consists of 18 residues. V was clipped by 1 base and J by 7 bases, with 21 bases between them. CDR3 coding DNA: TGTGCCAGCAGCTTGCAGGAATTTCGGGGAGAGAGGAATTCACCCCTCCACTTT. Amino acids: CASSLQEFRGERNSPLHF.

V usage is TRBV10-3 and J usage is TRBJ1-1; no reliable D call. CDR3 length: 13 amino acids. Trimming cost V 0 bases and J 11 bases, with 13 bases left between them. The germline V gene has CDR1 ENHRY and CDR2 SYGVKD. DNA of the CDR3: TGTGCCATCAGTGAGTCGACTCCCCCGAAGGCTTTCTTT. Its translation is CAISESTPPKAFF.

The chain joins TRBV28 to TRBJ2-7, with a tentative D call TRBD2 (7 bases). The germline V gene encodes CDR1 MDHEN and CDR2 SYDVKM. This CDR3 spans 14 amino acids. The V end was cut by 7 bases, the J end by 3 bases, with 16 bases between. DNA of the CDR3: TGTGCCAGCAACGAGGGGGGGATGGACTACGAGCAGTACTTC. This encodes CASNEGGMDYEQYF.

This rearrangement joins TRBV27 to TRBJ1-6, with TRBD1 matching over 8 bases. Trimming at V came to 5 bases and at J to 8 bases, leaving 8 bases not matched to a gene. The CDR3 totals 15 residues. Germline V gene lookup returns CDR1 MNHEY and CDR2 SMNVEV (reference sequence). The CDR3 sequence is CASSPRGHLDSPLHF. For the CDR3, the DNA is TGTGCCAGCAGTCCCAGGGGGCATCTAGATTCACCCCTCCACTTT.

This chain links TRBV7-9 with TRBJ1-1; possible D gene TRBD1, 5 bases. The germline gives CDR1 SEHNR, CDR2 FQNEAQ (reference sequence). The CDR3 is 13 amino acids. V was trimmed by 5 bases and J by 6 bases, leaving 13 bases between them. The CDR3 spells CASSPAGSPEAFF. The CDR3, as DNA: TGTGCCAGCAGCCCGGCAGGGTCCCCTGAAGCTTTCTTT.

The chain uses TRBV27 and TRBJ1-1; D is possibly TRBD1 (6 bases). Trimming took off 5 bases at V and 4 bases at J, with 11 bases between the two ends. Germline V CDR1 and CDR2: MNHEY, SMNVEV (reference sequence). CDR3 length: 13 amino acids. This CDR3 is CASSADRFTEAFF. The CDR3 region has the DNA TGTGCCAGCAGTGCCGACAGGTTCACTGAAGCTTTCTTT.

J is TRBJ1-1 and V is TRBV11-3; D is unclear. Germline V gene sequence: CDR1 SGHNT, CDR2 YENEEA. V lost 1 base, J lost 8 bases, and 11 bases lay in between. The CDR3 runs 13 residues. CDR3 DNA sequence: TGTGCCAGCAGCTTAGTCTGGGAGGGAGAAGCTTTCTTT. This sequence encodes CASSLVWEGEAFF.

This rearrangement joins TRBV7-9 to TRBJ2-7; 11 nucleotides agree with TRBD1. Looked up from germline, CDR1 is SEHNR and CDR2 is FQNEAQ (reference sequence). This CDR3 has 16 residues. J lost 1 base, V lost 5 bases, and 7 bases had no gene match. CDR3 residues: CASSIRDRGDSYEQYF. The CDR3 nucleotides read TGTGCCAGCAGCATACGGGACAGGGGGGATTCCTACGAGCAGTACTTC.

The CDR3 sequence: CASSPLGLYQPQHF. CDR3 DNA sequence: TGTGCCAGCAGCCCCTTGGGACTTTATCAGCCCCAGCATTTT. J is TRBJ1-5 and V is TRBV2; maybe TRBD1 (5 bases). Trimming left V 6 bases short and J 5 bases short, with 14 bases between. The CDR3 totals 14 residues. CDR1 is SNHLY, CDR2 FYNNEI, per germline.

The chain recombines TRBV11-2 with TRBJ2-7, with a weak D call TRBD1 (6 bases). The CDR3 spans 18 residues. Germline assignment: CDR1 SGHAT and CDR2 FQNNGV. Trimming left V 0 bases short and J 5 bases short, with 23 bases between. Here the CDR3 DNA reads TGTGCCAGCAGCTTAGAGATTAGGGGGTTCGGGGCAGTTAACGAGCAGTACTTC. Translating it yields CASSLEIRGFGAVNEQYF.

The chain employs TRBV11-2 and TRBJ2-6; TRBD2 might be the D (6 bases). The CDR3 runs 15 residues. CDR1 and CDR2 (germline): SGHAT, FQNNGV. The V end was cut by 5 bases, the J end by 2 bases, with 10 bases between. The CDR3 DNA sequence: TGTGCCAGCAGCCAATGGGGGGCTGGGGCCAACGTCCTGACTTTC. The encoded protein is CASSQWGAGANVLTF.

There are a few counts of this clone. The chain couples TRBV12-3 or TRBV12-4 to TRBJ2-3; D gene uncertain. The V end was cut by 3 bases, the J end by 4 bases, with 8 bases between. The CDR3 consists of 13 residues. CDR3 region: CASSFLVPDTQYF. The CDR3 DNA is TGTGCCAGCAGTTTTTTAGTCCCAGATACGCAGTATTTT.

V and J are TRBV24-1 and TRBJ2-2, with D possibly TRBD1 on 6 matching bases. The CDR3 length is 14 residues. Germline loops: CDR1 KGHDR, CDR2 SFDVKD. The V gene lost 7 bases and the J gene lost 4 bases, with 12 bases spanning the gap. This CDR3 is CATRGTIGTGELFF. The DNA for the CDR3 is TGTGCCACCAGGGGGACAATAGGCACCGGGGAGCTGTTTTTT.